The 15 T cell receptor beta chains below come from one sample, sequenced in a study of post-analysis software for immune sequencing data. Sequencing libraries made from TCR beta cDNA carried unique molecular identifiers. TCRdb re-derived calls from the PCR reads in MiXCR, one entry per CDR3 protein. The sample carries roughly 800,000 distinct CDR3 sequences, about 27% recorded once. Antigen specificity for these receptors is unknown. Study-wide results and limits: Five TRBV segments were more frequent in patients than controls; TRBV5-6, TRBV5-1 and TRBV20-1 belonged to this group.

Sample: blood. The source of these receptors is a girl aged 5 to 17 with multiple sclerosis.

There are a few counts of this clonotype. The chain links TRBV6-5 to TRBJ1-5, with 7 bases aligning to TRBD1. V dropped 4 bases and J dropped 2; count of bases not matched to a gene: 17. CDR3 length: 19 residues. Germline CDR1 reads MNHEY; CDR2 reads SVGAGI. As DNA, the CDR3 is TGTGCCAGCAGTTCAGACAGGGCAACCTCGCTGGTCGGCAATCAGCCCCAGCATTTT. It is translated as CASSSDRATSLVGNQPQHF.

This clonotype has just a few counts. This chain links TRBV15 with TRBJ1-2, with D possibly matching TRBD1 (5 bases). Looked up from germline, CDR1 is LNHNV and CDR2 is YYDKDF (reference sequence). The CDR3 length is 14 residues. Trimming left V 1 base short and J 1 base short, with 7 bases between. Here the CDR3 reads CATSRAGLNYGYTF. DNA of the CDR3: TGTGCCACCAGCAGAGCGGGACTTAACTATGGCTACACCTTC.

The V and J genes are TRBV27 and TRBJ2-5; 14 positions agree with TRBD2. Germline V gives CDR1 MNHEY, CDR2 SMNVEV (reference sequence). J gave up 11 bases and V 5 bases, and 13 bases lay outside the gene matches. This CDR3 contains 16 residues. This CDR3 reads CASSTRTSGRFGEQYF. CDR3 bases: TGTGCCAGCAGTACCCGGACTAGCGGGAGGTTCGGTGAGCAGTACTTC.

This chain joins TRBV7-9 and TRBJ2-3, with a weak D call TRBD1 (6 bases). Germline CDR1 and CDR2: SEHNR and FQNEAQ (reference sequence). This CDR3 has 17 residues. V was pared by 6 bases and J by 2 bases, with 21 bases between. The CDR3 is CASRLPQGPTLTDTQYF. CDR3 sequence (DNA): TGTGCCAGCAGGCTACCACAGGGCCCGACGCTCACAGATACGCAGTATTTT.

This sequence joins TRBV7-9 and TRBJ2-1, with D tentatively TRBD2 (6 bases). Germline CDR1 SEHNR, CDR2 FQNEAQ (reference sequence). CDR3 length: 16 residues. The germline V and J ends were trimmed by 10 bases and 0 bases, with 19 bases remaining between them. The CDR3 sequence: CATPGTSTSSYNEQFF. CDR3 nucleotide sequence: TGTGCCACTCCCGGGACTTCCACCAGCTCCTACAATGAGCAGTTCTTC.

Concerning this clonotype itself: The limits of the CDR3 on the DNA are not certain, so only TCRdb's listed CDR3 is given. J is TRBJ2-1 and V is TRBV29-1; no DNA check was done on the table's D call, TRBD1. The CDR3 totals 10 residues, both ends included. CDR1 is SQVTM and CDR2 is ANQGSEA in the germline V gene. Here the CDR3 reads CSVAGGARFF.

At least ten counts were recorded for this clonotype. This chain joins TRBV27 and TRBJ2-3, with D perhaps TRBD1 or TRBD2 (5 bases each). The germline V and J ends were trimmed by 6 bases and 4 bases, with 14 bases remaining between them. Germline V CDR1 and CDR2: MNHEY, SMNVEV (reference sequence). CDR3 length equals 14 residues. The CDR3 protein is CASRWGSRADTQYF. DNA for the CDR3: TGTGCCAGCAGATGGGGGAGTAGGGCAGATACGCAGTATTTT.

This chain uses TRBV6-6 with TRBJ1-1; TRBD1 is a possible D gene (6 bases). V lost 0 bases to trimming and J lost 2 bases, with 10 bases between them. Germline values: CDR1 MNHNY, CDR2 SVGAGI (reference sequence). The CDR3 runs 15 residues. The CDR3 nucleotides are TGTGCCAGCAGTTACTCCCCCGGGGGCAACACTGAAGCTTTCTTT. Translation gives CASSYSPGGNTEAFF.

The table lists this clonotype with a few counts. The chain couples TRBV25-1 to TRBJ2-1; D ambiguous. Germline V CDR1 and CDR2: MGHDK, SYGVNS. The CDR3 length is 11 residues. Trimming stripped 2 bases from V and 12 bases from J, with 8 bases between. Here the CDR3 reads CASSEGIRQFF. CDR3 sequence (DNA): TGTGCCAGCAGTGAAGGAATACGGCAGTTCTTC.

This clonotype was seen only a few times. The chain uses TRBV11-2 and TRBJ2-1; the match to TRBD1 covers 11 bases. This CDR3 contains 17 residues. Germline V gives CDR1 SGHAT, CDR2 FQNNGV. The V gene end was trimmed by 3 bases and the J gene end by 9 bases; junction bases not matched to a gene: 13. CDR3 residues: CASSFSTGTGGRIEQFF. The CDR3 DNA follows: TGTGCCAGCAGCTTCTCTACCGGGACAGGGGGGCGTATTGAGCAGTTCTTC.

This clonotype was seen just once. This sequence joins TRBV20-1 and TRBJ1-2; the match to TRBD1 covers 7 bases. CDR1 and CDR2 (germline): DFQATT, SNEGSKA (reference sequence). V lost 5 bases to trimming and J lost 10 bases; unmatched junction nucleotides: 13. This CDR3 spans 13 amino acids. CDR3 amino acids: CSAPDRVPLSYTF. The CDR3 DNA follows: TGCAGTGCTCCAGACAGGGTCCCTTTATCCTACACCTTC.

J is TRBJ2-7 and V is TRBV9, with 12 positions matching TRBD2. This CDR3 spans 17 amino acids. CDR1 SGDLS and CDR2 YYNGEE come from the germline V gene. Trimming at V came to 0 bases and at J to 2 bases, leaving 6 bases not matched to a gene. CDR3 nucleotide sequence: TGTGCCAGCAGCGTAGCTAGCGGGAGGGGGTCCGCCTACGAGCAGTACTTC. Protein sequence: CASSVASGRGSAYEQYF.

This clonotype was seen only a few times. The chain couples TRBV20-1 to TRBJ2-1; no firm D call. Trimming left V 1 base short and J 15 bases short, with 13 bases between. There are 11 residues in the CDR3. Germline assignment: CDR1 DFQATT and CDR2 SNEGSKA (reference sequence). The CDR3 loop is CSARGDYGRFF. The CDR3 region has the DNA TGCAGTGCTAGAGGGGATTATGGTCGGTTCTTC.

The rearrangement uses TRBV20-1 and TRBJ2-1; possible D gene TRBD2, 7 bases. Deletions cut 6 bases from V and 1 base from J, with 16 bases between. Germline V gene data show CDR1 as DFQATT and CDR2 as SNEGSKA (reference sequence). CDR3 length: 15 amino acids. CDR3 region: CSAEAGAPSYNEQFF. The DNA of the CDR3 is TGCAGTGCCGAGGCGGGGGCCCCATCCTACAATGAGCAGTTCTTC.

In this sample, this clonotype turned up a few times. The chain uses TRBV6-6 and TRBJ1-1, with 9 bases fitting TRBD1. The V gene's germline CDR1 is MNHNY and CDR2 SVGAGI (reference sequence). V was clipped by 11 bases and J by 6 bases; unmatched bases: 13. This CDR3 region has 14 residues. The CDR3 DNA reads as TGTGCCGGCAAGGGTAGGACAGGGGAGGCTGAAGCTTTCTTT. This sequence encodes CAGKGRTGEAEAFF.